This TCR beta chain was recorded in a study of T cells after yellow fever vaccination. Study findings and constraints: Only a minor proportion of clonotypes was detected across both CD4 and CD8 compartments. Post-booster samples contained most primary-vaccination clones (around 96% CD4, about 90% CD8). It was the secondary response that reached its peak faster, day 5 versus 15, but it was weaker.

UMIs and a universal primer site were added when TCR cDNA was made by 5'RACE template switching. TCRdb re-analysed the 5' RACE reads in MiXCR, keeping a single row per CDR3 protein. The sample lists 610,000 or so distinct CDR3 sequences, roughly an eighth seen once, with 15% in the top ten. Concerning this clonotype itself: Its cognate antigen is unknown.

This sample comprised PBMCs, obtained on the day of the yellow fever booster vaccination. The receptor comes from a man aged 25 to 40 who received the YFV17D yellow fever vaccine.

The DNA for the CDR3 is TGTGCCAGCAGAAAGGGGACTAGCGGAAACTACGAGCAGTACTTC. It is translated as CASRKGTSGNYEQYF. This sequence joins TRBV6-1 and TRBJ2-7; 11 bases fit TRBD2. Germline V gene sequence: CDR1 MNHNS, CDR2 SASEGT. V dropped 6 bases and J dropped 3; count of bases not matched to a gene: 7. CDR3 length equals 15 residues.